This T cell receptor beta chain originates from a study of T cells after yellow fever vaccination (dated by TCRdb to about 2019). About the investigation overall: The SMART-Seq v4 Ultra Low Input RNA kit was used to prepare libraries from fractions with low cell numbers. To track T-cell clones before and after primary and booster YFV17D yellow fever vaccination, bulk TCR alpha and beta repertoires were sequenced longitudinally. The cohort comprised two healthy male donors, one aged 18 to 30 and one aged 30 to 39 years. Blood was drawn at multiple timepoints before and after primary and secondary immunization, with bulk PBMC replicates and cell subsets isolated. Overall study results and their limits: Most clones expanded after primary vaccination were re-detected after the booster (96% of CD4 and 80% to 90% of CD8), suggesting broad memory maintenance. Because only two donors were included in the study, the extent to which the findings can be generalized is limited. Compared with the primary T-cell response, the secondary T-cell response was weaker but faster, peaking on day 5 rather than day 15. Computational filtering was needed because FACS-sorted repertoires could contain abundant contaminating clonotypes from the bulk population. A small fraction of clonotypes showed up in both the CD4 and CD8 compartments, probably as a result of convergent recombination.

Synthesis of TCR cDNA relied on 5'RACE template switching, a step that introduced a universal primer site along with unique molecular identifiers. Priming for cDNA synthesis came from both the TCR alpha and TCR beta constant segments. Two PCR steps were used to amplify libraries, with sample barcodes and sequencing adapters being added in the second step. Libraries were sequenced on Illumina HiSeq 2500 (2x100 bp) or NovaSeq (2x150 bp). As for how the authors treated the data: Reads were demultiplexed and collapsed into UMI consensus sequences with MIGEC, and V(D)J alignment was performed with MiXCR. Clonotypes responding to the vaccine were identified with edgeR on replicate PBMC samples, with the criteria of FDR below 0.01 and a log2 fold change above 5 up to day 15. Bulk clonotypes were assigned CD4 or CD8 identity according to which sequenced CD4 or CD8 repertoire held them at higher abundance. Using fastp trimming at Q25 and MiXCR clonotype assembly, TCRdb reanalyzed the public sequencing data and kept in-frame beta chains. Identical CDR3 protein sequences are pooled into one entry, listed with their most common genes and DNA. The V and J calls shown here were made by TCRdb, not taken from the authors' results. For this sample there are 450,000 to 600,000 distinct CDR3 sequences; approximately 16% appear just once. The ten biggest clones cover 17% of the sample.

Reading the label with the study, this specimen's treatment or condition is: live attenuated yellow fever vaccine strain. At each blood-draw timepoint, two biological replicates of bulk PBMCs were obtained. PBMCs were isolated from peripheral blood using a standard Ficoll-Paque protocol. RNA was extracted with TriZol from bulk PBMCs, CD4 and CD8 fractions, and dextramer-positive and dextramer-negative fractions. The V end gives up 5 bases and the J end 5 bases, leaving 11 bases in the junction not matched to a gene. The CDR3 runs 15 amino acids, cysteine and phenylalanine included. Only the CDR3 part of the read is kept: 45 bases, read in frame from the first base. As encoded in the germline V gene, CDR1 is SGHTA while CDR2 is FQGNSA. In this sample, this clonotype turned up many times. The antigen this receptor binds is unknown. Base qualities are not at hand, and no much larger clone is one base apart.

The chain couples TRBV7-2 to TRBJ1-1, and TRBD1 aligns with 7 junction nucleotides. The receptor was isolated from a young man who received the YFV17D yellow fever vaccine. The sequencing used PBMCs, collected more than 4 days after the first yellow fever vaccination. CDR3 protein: CASSLLARGNTEAFF. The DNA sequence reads TGTGCCAGCAGCCTACTGGCCAGGGGGAATACTGAAGCTTTCTTT.